This entry features one TCR beta chain sequence. Repertoires were generated with immunoSEQ multiplex PCR, while TCRdb's copy carries only in-frame clones and drops some. The table has roughly 88,000 clones, about 89% seen once. This sample is drawn from a study of blood T cell repertoires in COVID-19. The sample taken for sequencing was peripheral blood. The origin of this receptor is a woman in her 50s in a cohort sampled during active COVID-19.

The CDR3 here is CAISPTGYEKLFF. The CDR3 nucleotides read TGTGCCATCAGCCCGACAGGGTACGAAAAACTGTTTTTT. This chain connects TRBV10-3 to TRBJ1-4; 7 positions match TRBD1. From germline, CDR1 is ENHRY and CDR2 SYGVKD. The CDR3 contains 13 residues. V lost 6 bases and J lost 8; bases outside the gene matches: 6.